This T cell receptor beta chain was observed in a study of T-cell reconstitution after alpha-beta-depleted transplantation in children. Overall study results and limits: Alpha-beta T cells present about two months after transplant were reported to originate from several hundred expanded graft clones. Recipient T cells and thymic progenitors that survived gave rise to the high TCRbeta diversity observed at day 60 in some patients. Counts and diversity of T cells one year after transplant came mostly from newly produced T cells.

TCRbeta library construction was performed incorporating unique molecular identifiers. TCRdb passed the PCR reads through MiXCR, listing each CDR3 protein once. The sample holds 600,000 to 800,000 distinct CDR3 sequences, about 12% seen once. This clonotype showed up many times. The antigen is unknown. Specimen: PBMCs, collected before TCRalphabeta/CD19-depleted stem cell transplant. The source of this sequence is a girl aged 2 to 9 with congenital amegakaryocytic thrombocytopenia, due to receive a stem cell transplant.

For the CDR3, the DNA is TGTGCCAGCAGCCAAGGGGGTTACGAGCAGTACTTC. This translates into CASSQGGYEQYF. The V and J genes are TRBV3-1 and TRBJ2-7; no firm D call. The CDR3 runs 12 residues. Germline values: CDR1 LGHDT, CDR2 YNNKEL (reference sequence). V was shortened by 1 base and J by 4 bases, with 5 bases between the two germline ends.